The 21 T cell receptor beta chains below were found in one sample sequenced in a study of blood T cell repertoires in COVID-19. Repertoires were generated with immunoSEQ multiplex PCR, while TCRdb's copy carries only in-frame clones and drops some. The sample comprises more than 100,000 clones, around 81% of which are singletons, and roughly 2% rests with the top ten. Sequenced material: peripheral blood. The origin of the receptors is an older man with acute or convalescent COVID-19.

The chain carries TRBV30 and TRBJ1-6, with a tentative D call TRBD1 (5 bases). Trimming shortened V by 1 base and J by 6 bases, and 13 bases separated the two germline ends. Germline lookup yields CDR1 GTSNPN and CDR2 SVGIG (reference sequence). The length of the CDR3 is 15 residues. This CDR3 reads CAWSGTGGTNSPLHF. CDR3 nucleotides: TGTGCCTGGAGTGGAACAGGTGGCACTAATTCACCCCTCCACTTT. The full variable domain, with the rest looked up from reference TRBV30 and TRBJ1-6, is SQTIHQWPATLVQPVGSPLSLECTVEGTSNPNLYWYRQAAGRGLQLLFYSVGIGQISSEVPQNLSASRPQDRQFILSSKKLLLSDSGFYLCAWSGTGGTNSPLHFGNGTRLTVT.

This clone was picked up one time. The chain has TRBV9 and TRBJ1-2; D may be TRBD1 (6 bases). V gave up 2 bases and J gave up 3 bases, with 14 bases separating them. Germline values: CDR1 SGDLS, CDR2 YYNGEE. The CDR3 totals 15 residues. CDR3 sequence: CASSVGWTVDYGYTF. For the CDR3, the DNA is TGTGCCAGCAGCGTTGGGTGGACAGTGGACTATGGCTACACCTTC. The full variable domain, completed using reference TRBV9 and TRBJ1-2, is DSGVTQTPKHLITATGQRVTLRCSPRSGDLSVYWYQQSLDQGLQFLIQYYNGEERAKGNILERFSAQQFPDLHSELNLSSLELGDSALYFCASSVGWTVDYGYTFGSGTRLTVV.

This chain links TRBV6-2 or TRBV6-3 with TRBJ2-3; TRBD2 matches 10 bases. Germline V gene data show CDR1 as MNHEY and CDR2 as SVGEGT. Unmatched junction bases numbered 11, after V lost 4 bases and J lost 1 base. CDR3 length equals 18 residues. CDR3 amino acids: CASSSRAGGPVGTDTQYF. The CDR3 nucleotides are TGTGCCAGCAGTTCGAGAGCGGGGGGGCCGGTGGGCACAGATACGCAGTATTTT.

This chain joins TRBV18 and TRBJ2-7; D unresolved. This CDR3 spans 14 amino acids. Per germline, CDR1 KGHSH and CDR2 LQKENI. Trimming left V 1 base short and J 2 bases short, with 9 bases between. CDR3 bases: TGTGCCAGCTCACCACGCGAGCAAACCTACGAGCAGTACTTC. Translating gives CASSPREQTYEQYF. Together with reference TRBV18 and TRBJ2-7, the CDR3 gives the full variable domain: NAGVMQNPRHLVRRRGQEARLRCSPMKGHSHVYWYRQLPEEGLKFMVYLQKENIIDESGMPKERFSAEFPKEGPSILRIQQVVRGDSAAYFCASSPREQTYEQYFGPGTRLTVT.

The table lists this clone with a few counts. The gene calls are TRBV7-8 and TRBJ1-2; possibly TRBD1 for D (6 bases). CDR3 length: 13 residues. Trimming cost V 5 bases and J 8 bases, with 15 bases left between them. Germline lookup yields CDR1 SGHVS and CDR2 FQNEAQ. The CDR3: CASSLGTSHGYTF. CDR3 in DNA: TGTGCCAGCAGCCTCGGGACATCTCACGGCTACACCTTC.

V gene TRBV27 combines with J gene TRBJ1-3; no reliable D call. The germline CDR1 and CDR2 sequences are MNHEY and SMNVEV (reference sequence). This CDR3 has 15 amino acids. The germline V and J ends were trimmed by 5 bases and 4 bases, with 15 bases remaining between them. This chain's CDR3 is CASSPGEVSGNTIYF. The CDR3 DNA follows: TGTGCCAGCAGTCCCGGCGAGGTATCCGGAAACACCATATATTTT.

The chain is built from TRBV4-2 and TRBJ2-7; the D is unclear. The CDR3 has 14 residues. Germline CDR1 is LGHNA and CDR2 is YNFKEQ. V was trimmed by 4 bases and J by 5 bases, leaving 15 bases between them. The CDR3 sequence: CASSLSPTINEQYF. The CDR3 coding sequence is TGTGCCAGCAGCCTATCTCCCACAATTAACGAGCAGTACTTC.

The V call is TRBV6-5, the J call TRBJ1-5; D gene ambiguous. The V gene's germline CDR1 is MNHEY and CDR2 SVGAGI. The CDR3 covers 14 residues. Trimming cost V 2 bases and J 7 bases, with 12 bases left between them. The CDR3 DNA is TGTGCCAGCAGTTACACGAGGCTATGGCAGCCCCAGCATTTT. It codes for CASSYTRLWQPQHF.

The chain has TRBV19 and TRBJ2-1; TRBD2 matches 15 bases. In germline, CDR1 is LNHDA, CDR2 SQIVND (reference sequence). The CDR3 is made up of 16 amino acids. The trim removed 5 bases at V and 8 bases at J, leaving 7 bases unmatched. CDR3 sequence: CASSPGLAGGPHEQFF. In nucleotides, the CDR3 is TGTGCCAGTAGTCCGGGACTAGCGGGGGGCCCCCATGAGCAGTTCTTC. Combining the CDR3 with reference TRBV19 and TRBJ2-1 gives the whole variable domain DGGITQSPKYLFRKEGQNVTLSCEQNLNHDAMYWYRQDPGQGLRLIYYSQIVNDFQKGDIAEGYSVSREKKESFPLTVTSAQKNPTAFYLCASSPGLAGGPHEQFFGPGTRLTVL.

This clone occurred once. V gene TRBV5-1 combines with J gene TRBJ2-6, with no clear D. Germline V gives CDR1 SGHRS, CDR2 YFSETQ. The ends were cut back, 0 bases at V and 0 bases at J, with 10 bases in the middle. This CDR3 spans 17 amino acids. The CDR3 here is CASSLALGDSGANVLTF. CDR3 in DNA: TGCGCCAGCAGCTTGGCCCTAGGAGACTCTGGGGCCAACGTCCTGACTTTC. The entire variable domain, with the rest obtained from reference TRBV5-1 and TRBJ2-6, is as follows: KAGVTQTPRYLIKTRGQQVTLSCSPISGHRSVSWYQQTPGQGLQFLFEYFSETQRNKGNFPGRFSGRQFSNSRSEMNVSTLELGDSALYLCASSLALGDSGANVLTFGAGSRLTVL.

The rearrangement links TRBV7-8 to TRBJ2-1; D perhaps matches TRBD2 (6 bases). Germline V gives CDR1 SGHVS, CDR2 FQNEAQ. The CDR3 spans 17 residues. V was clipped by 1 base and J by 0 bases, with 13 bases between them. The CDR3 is CASSLGFRGSSYNEQFF. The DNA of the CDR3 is TGTGCCAGCAGCTTAGGTTTTCGGGGGAGCTCCTACAATGAGCAGTTCTTC.

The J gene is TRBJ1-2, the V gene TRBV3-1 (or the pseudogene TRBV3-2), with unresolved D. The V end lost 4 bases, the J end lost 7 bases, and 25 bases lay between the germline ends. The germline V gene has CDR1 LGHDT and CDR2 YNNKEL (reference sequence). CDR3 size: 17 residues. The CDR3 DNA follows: TGTGCCAGCAGCCCACCGGGCGGGGAAGTCGGCCCGGTTGGCTACACCTTC. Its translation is CASSPPGGEVGPVGYTF.

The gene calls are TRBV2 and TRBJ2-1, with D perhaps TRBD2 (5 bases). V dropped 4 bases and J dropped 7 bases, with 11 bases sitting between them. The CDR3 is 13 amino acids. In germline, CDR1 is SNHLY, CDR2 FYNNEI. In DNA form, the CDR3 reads TGTGCCAGCAGTGTTTCGTCGGGGAATGAGCAGTTCTTC. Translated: CASSVSSGNEQFF.

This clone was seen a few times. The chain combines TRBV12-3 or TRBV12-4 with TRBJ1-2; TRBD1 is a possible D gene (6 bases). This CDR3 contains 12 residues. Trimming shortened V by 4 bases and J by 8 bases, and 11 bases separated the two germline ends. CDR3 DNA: TGTGCCAGCAGTTCACAGGGTGACGGCTACACCTTC. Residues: CASSSQGDGYTF.

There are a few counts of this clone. The CDR3 nucleotides read TGTGCCAGCAGGTCGAGCGGGGGGGCCGTAGGTGAGACCCAGTACTTC. As protein: CASRSSGGAVGETQYF. The J gene is TRBJ2-5, the V gene TRBV5-6, with TRBD2 matching over 10 bases. Trimming at V came to 5 bases and at J to 5 bases, leaving 12 bases not matched to a gene. Germline-derived CDR1 and CDR2 are SGHDT and YYEEEE. This CDR3 is built from 16 residues. Full variable domain (rest looked up from reference TRBV5-6 and TRBJ2-5): DAGVTQSPTHLIKTRGQQVTLRCSPKSGHDTVSWYQQALGQGPQFIFQYYEEEERQRGNFPDRFSGHQFPNYSSELNVNALLLGDSALYLCASRSSGGAVGETQYFGPGTRLLVL.

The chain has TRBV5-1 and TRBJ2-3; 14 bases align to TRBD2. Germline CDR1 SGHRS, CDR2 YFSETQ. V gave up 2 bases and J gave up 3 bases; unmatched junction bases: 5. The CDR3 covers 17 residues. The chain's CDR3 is CASSLGGLAGVTDTQYF. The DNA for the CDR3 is TGCGCCAGCAGCTTAGGGGGACTAGCGGGGGTAACAGATACGCAGTATTTT.

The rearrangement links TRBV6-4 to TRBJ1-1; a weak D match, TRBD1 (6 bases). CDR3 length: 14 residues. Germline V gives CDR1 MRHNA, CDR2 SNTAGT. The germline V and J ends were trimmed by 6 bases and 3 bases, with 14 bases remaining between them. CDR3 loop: CASSEQGGYTEAFF. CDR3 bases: TGTGCCAGCAGCGAACAGGGAGGGTACACTGAAGCTTTCTTT.

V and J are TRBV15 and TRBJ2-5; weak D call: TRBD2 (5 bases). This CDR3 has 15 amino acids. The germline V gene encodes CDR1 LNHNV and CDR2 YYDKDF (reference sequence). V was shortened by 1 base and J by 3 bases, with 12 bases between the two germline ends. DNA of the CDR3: TGTGCCACCAGCAGAGTGGCCCCGGGAAAAGAGACCCAGTACTTC. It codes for CATSRVAPGKETQYF. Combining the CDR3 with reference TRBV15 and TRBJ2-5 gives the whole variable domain DAMVIQNPRYQVTQFGKPVTLSCSQTLNHNVMYWYQQKSSQAPKLLFHYYDKDFNNEADTPDNFQSRRPNTSFCFLDIRSPGLGDTAMYLCATSRVAPGKETQYFGPGTRLLVL.

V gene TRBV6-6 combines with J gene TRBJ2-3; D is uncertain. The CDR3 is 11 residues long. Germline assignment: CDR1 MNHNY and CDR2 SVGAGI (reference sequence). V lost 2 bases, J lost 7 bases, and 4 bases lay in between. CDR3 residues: CASSYQNTQYF. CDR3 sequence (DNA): TGTGCCAGCAGTTACCAAAATACGCAGTATTTT.

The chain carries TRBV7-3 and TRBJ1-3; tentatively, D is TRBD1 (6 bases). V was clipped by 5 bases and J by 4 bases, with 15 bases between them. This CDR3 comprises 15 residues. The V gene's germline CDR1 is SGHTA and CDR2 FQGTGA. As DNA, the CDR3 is TGTGCCAGCAGCCCCGGTCAGGGGCCAGGAAACACCATATATTTT. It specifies CASSPGQGPGNTIYF. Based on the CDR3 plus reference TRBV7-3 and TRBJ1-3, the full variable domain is GAGVSQTPSNKVTEKGKYVELRCDPISGHTALYWYRQSLGQGPEFLIYFQGTGAADDSGLPNDRFFAVRPEGSVSTLKIQRTERGDSAVYLCASSPGQGPGNTIYFGEGSWLTVV.

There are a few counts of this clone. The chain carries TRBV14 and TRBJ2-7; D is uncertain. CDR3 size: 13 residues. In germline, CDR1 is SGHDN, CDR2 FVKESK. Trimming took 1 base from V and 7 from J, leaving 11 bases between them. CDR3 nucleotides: TGTGCCAGCAGCCAAGTGGCCCTTTGGGAGCAGTACTTC. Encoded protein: CASSQVALWEQYF.